One TCR beta chain is described in this entry. The data originate from a study of T cell changes during pregnancy in multiple sclerosis. The length of the CDR3 is 17 residues. Unmatched junction bases numbered 10, after V lost 3 bases and J lost 0 bases. CDR1 SEHNR and CDR2 FQNEAQ come from the germline V gene (reference sequence). The protocol was immunoSEQ multiplex PCR, while the TCRdb copy is restricted to in-frame clones and leaves out a portion. The data hold approximately 130,000 clones, with less than 97% observed a single time. The sequencing used peripheral blood, collected after pregnancy. The rearrangement links TRBV7-9 to TRBJ2-7, with 8 bases that match TRBD2. This sequence originates from a female donor with multiple sclerosis, enrolled in a pregnancy study. The CDR3 nucleotides are TGTGCCAGCAGCTTTGCGCGGGAGGACCTAAGCTCCTACGAGCAGTACTTC. Its protein is CASSFAREDLSSYEQYF.